This T cell receptor (beta chain) comes out of a study of blood T cell repertoires in COVID-19. Method: immunoSEQ multiplex PCR; TCRdb's copy keeps in-frame clones and lacks some. The sample gives more than 150,000 clones, less than 90% of which show up once; roughly 2% is in the top ten. Trimming cost V 2 bases and J 0 bases, with 9 bases left between them. Germline CDR1 reads SGHDT; CDR2 reads YYEEEE. CDR3 length equals 14 residues. The sequence derives from a man aged 65 to 79 with active or convalescent COVID-19. Sequencing used peripheral blood. The chain couples TRBV5-6 to TRBJ2-7; perhaps TRBD2 as D (6 bases). In DNA, the CDR3 is TGTGCCAGCAGCTTCGGAGGGTACTCCTACGAGCAGTACTTC. Encoded protein: CASSFGGYSYEQYF.